This T cell receptor beta chain was retrieved from a study of T-cell reconstitution after alpha-beta-depleted transplantation in children. The CDR3 has 17 residues. The V segment lost 3 bases and the J segment 4 bases; nucleotides outside the gene matches: 12. In germline, CDR1 is DFQATT, CDR2 SNEGSKA (reference sequence). Preparation of the TCRbeta library was carried out with unique molecular identifiers. One entry per CDR3 protein, called by TCRdb with MiXCR from the PCR reads. The sample consists of just under 250,000 distinct CDR3 sequences, 20% to 30% of them appearing once. This clonotype was seen at least ten times.

This chain joins TRBV20-1 and TRBJ2-1, with 10 bases identical to TRBD1. The receptor was isolated from a girl aged 2 to 9 with Fanconi anemia, due to receive a stem cell transplant. The input for sequencing was PBMCs, taken before TCRalphabeta/CD19-depleted stem cell transplant. The CDR3 loop reads CSASISWLDRGYNEQFF. The DNA of the CDR3 is TGCAGTGCTAGTATTTCCTGGCTGGACAGGGGGTACAATGAGCAGTTCTTC.